Each of the 3 T cell receptor beta chains below was sequenced from the same sample in a study of blood T cell repertoires in COVID-19 (dated by TCRdb to 2018 to 2021). Library generation was performed with the immunoSEQ multiplex PCR assay. TCRdb mirrors the immuneACCESS table, restricted to in-frame sequences. Some clones are absent from its copies; in checked studies, under half trace to an unresolved V gene, and the reason for the others is unknown. Counted in this sample were around 220,000 clones; approximately 86% of them appeared once. Around 1.6% of the sample is in the top ten clones. The source material was peripheral blood. The receptors come from a man aged 18 to 30 with active or convalescent COVID-19.

J is TRBJ1-2 and V is TRBV12-3 or TRBV12-4; 8 positions agree with TRBD1. The CDR3 sequence is 12 residues long. The V segment lost 6 bases and the J segment 8 bases; nucleotides outside the gene matches: 5. The CDR3 loop reads CASRPGGGGYTF. The CDR3 region has the DNA TGTGCCAGCAGACCAGGGGGCGGAGGCTACACCTTC.

This chain joins TRBV2 and TRBJ1-3; possible D gene TRBD1, 5 bases. The V gene's germline CDR1 is SNHLY and CDR2 FYNNEI. The CDR3 is made up of 14 amino acids. Trimming cost V 5 bases and J 4 bases, with 12 bases left between them. The CDR3 loop is CASSPPGSGNTIYF. Here the CDR3 DNA reads TGTGCCAGCAGTCCCCCAGGGTCAGGAAACACCATATATTTT.

V is TRBV11-3 and J is TRBJ2-1, with 7 positions matching TRBD1. The V segment lost 5 bases and the J segment 6 bases; nucleotides outside the gene matches: 7. Germline CDR1 and CDR2: SGHNT and YENEEA. This CDR3 spans 14 amino acids. The CDR3, as DNA: TGTGCCAGCAGCCCTGACAGGGCCACCAATGAGCAGTTCTTC. This sequence encodes CASSPDRATNEQFF.